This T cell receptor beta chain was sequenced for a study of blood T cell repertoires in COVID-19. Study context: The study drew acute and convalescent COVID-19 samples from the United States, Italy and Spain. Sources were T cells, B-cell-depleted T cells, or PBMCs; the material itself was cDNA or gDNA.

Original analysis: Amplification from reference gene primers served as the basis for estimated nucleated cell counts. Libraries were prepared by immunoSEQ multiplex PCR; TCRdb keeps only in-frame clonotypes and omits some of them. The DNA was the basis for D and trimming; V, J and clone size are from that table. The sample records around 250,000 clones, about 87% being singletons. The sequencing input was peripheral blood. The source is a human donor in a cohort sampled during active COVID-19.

The CDR3 region is CASSLGQAIYEQYF. For the CDR3, the DNA is TGCGCCAGCAGCTTGGGACAGGCGATCTACGAGCAGTACTTC. V usage is TRBV5-1 and J usage is TRBJ2-7, with D maybe TRBD1 (6 bases). Trimming pared 0 bases from V and 3 bases from J, leaving 10 bases between. Germline CDR1 reads SGHRS; CDR2 reads YFSETQ. CDR3 length: 14 amino acids.